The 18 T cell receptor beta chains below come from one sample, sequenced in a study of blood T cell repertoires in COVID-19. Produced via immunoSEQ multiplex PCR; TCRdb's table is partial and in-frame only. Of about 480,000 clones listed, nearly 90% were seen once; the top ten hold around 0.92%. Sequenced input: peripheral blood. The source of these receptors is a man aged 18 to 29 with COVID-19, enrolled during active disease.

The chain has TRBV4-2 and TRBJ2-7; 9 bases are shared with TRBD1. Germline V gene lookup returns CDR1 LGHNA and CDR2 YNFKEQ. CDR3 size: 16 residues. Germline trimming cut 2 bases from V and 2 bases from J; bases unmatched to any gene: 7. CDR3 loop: CASSQLPGQGPYEQYF. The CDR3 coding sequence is TGTGCCAGCAGCCAACTCCCGGGACAGGGACCCTACGAGCAGTACTTC.

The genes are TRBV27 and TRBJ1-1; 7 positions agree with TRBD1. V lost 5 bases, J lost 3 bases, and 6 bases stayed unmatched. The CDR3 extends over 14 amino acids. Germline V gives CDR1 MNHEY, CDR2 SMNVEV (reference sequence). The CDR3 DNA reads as TGTGCCAGCAGTATGCGAGGGGGCTACACTGAAGCTTTCTTT. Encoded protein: CASSMRGGYTEAFF.

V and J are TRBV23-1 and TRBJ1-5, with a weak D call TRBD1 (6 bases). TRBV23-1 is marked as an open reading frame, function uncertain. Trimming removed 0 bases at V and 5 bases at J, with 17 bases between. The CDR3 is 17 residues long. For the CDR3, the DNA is TGCGCCAGCAGTCAATCCGCAGGACAGTGCGACCATCAGCCCCAGCATTTT. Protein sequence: CASSQSAGQCDHQPQHF.

The CDR3 DNA sequence: TGTGCCAGCAGCATGACACAGGGGGGACCTTATACCGAACAGTACTTC. Its translation: CASSMTQGGPYTEQYF. The genes are TRBV5-4 and TRBJ2-7; 8 nucleotides match TRBD1. CDR1 is SGHNT and CDR2 is YYREEE in the germline V gene (reference sequence). V was pared by 4 bases and J by 10 bases, with 19 bases of the junction left unmatched. The CDR3 contains 16 residues.

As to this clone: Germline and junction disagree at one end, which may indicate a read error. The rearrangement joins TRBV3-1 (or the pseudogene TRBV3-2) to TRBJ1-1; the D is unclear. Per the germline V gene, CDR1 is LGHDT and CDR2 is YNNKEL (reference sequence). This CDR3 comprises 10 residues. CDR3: CASSQRTLAF. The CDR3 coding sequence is TGTGCCAGCAGCCAACGGACTCTGGCCTTT.

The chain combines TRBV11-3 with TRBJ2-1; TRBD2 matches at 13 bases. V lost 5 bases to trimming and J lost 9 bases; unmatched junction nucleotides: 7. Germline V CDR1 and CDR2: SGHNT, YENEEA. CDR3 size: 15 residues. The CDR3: CASSDGLAGVGEQFF. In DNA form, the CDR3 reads TGTGCCAGCAGCGACGGACTAGCGGGAGTCGGTGAGCAGTTCTTC.

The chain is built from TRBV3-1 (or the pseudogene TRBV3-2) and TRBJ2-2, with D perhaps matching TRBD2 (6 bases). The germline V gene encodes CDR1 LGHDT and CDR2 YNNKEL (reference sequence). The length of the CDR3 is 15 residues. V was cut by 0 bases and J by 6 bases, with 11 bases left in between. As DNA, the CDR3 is TGTGCCAGCAGCCAAGAGGGAGGAATGTCCGGGGAGCTGTTTTTT. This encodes CASSQEGGMSGELFF.

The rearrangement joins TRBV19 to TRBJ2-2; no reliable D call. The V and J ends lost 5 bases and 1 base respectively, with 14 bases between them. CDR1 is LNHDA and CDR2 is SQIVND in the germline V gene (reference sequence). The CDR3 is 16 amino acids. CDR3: CASSLSGARNTGELFF. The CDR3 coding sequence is TGTGCCAGTAGTCTCTCCGGAGCTAGGAACACCGGGGAGCTGTTTTTT.

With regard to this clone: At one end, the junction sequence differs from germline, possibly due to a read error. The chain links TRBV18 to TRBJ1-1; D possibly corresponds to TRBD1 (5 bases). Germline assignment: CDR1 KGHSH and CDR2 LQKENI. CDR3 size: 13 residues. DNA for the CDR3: TGTGCCAGCCCACCTGACAGGAACACTGAAGCTTTCTTT. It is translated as CASPPDRNTEAFF.

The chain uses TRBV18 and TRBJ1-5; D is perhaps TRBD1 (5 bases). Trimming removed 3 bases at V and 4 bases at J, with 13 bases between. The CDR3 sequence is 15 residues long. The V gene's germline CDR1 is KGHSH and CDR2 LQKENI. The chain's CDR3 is CASSPDSGINQPQHF. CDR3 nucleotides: TGTGCCAGCTCACCCGACAGTGGGATAAATCAGCCCCAGCATTTT.

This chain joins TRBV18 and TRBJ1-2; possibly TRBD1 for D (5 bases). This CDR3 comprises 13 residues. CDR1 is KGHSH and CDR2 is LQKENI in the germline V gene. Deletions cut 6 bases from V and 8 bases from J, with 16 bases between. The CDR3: CASSLAGIGGYTF. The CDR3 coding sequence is TGTGCCAGCTCCCTTGCAGGGATCGGAGGCTACACCTTC.

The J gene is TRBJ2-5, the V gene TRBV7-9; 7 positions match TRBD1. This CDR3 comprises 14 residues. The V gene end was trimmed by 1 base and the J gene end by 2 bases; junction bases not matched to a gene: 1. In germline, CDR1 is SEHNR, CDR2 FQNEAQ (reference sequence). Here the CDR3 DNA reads TGTGCCAGCAGCTTAGTGGGACAGCAAGAGACCCAGTACTTC. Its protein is CASSLVGQQETQYF.

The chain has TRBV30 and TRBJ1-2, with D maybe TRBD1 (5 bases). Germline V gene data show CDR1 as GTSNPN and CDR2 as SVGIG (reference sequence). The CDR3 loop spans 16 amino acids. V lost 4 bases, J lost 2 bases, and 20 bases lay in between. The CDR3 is CAWNIVSQGGNYGYTF. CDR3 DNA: TGTGCCTGGAATATAGTCAGCCAGGGAGGGAACTATGGCTACACCTTC.

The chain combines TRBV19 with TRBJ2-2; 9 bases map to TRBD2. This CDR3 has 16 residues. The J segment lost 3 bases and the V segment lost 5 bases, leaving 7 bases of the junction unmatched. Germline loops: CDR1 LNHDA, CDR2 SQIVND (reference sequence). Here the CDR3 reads CASSDYAGGDTGELFF. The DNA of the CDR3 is TGTGCCAGTAGTGACTACGCGGGAGGGGACACCGGGGAGCTGTTTTTT.

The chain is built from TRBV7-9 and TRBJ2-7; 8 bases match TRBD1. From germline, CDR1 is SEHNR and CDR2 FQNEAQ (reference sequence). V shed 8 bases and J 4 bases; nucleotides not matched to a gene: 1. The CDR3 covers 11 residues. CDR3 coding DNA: TGTGCCAGCCGACAGGGGTACGAGCAGTACTTC. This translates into CASRQGYEQYF.

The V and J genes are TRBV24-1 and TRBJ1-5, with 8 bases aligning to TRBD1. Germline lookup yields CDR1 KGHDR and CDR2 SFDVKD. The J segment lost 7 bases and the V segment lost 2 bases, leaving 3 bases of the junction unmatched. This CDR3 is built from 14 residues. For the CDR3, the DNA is TGTGCCACCAGTGATTCAGGGGGCGTCCAGCCCCAGCATTTT. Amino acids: CATSDSGGVQPQHF.

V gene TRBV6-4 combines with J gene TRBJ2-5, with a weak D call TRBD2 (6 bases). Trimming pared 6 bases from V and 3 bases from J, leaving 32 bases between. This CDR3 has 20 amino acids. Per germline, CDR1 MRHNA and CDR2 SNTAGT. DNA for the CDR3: TGTGCCAGCAGGGGGAGGTCCCCGGAACCTCGGGCCGAAATTAAAGAGACCCAGTACTTC. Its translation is CASRGRSPEPRAEIKETQYF.

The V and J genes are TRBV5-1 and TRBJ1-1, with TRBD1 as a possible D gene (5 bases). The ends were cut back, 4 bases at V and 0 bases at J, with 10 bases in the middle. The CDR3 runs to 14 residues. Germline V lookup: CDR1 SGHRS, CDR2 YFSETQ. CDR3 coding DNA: TGCGCCAGCAGCCCACAGGTTATGAACACTGAAGCTTTCTTT. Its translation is CASSPQVMNTEAFF.